This TCR beta chain was identified in a study of blood T cell repertoires in COVID-19. This clone was seen just once. The data were produced by immunoSEQ multiplex PCR, yet TCRdb's version contains in-frame clones alone and is incomplete. This table holds roughly 280,000 clones, 80% to 90% found once. Per germline, CDR1 MGHRA and CDR2 YSYEKL. Between the trimmed V and J ends, which lost 1 base and 11 bases, there was a span of 18 bases. This CDR3 region has 15 residues. Recruitment covered 25 or so US areas and drew participants whose ages spanned roughly 18 to 90 years. Cohort assignment relied on participant-reported clinical history. Recovered Cohort 3 donors showed two negative PCRs, clearance, or symptom resolution.

Sequencing input: PBMCs or T cells enriched from blood (not recorded which). The chain carries TRBV4-1 and TRBJ1-5; D is unclear. The receptor comes from a woman between 18 and 29 years old who had recovered from COVID-19. CDR3 amino acids: CASSQGPFGAEAQHF. In DNA, the CDR3 is TGCGCCAGCAGCCAAGGGCCCTTCGGTGCGGAGGCCCAGCATTTT.